Shown below are 16 T cell receptor beta chains from a single sample sequenced in a study of cytomegalovirus exposure and HLA in healthy donors. The PCR employed 60 Vbeta primers together with 13 Jbeta primers. Generated by immunoSEQ multiplex PCR, the TCRdb table keeps only in-frame clones and is missing some. The sample yields 100,000 or so clones, around 80% seen once. The sequenced material came from PBMCs. Receptor source: a male donor in good health and CMV-seropositive.

This clone occurred once. Mismatch with germline at one junction end may stem from a read error. The genes are TRBV7-9 and TRBJ2-3; possibly TRBD1 for D (6 bases). Looked up from germline, CDR1 is SEHNR and CDR2 is FQNEAQ (reference sequence). The CDR3 has 14 residues. The CDR3 DNA is TGTTCCAGCAGCTCCCGAGGGGGAATAGATACGCAGTATTTT. Protein product: CSSSSRGGIDTQYF.

The sample holds one count of this clone. The chain employs TRBV11-3 and TRBJ1-3; a possible D gene is TRBD1 (6 bases). CDR3 length: 15 residues. Trimming cost V 5 bases and J 4 bases, with 15 bases left between them. CDR1 and CDR2 (germline): SGHNT, YENEEA. The CDR3 nucleotides read TGTGCCAGCAGCCCGCTACAGGGATCCGGAAACACCATATATTTT. It translates to CASSPLQGSGNTIYF.

This clone is a singleton in its sample. The CDR3 DNA follows: TGTGCCAGCAGCTTGCAGACAGGGGGAGCCTACGAGCAGTACTTC. Translation: CASSLQTGGAYEQYF. The chain couples TRBV11-3 to TRBJ2-7, with 9 bases that match TRBD1. The CDR3 has 15 residues. In germline, CDR1 is SGHNT, CDR2 YENEEA. The trim removed 3 bases at V and 2 bases at J, leaving 5 bases unmatched.

The rearrangement joins TRBV6-1 to TRBJ2-7; 12 bases match TRBD1. Germline loops: CDR1 MNHNS, CDR2 SASEGT. The CDR3 is 16 amino acids. Trimming removed 4 bases from V and 3 bases from J; junction bases left unmatched: 7. CDR3 protein: CASSAGTGGLLYEQYF. The CDR3 bases are TGTGCCAGCAGTGCCGGGACAGGGGGCCTCCTCTACGAGCAGTACTTC.

V gene TRBV7-9 combines with J gene TRBJ1-1, with 9 bases that match TRBD1. This CDR3 is built from 16 residues. Germline lookup yields CDR1 SEHNR and CDR2 FQNEAQ (reference sequence). V shed 2 bases, J shed 1 base, and the junction held 5 bases outside the gene matches. The CDR3 bases are TGTGCCAGCAGCTTACCGACAGGGGGAGAGAACACTGAAGCTTTCTTT. Protein product: CASSLPTGGENTEAFF.

The chain couples TRBV19 to TRBJ2-6; tentative D call: TRBD1 (6 bases). Germline V gene sequence: CDR1 LNHDA, CDR2 SQIVND (reference sequence). V dropped 6 bases and J dropped 0 bases, with 21 bases sitting between them. The CDR3 totals 19 residues. The CDR3 bases are TGTGCCAGTAGGGACGATAGGACAGCCCGATCCTCTGGGGCCAACGTCCTGACTTTC. This translates into CASRDDRTARSSGANVLTF. Based on the CDR3 plus reference TRBV19 and TRBJ2-6, the full variable domain is DGGITQSPKYLFRKEGQNVTLSCEQNLNHDAMYWYRQDPGQGLRLIYYSQIVNDFQKGDIAEGYSVSREKKESFPLTVTSAQKNPTAFYLCASRDDRTARSSGANVLTFGAGSRLTVL.

V is TRBV29-1 and J is TRBJ1-1; D might be TRBD1 (6 bases). This CDR3 is 11 amino acids long. Germline V gene sequence: CDR1 SQVTM, CDR2 ANQGSEA. V dropped 7 bases and J dropped 9 bases, with 15 bases sitting between them. CDR3 sequence (DNA): TGCAGCGCTTCCCAGGGGCAAAAAGCTTTCTTT. It yields the protein CSASQGQKAFF.

The genes are TRBV4-1 and TRBJ2-1; 12 positions agree with TRBD1. The CDR3 has 14 amino acids. CDR1 MGHRA and CDR2 YSYEKL come from the germline V gene. Trimming at V came to 3 bases and at J to 9 bases, leaving 3 bases not matched to a gene. The CDR3: CASSQGQGAFEQFF. CDR3 DNA: TGCGCCAGCAGCCAGGGACAGGGGGCGTTTGAGCAGTTCTTC.

The sample holds one count of this clone. The chain carries TRBV27 and TRBJ1-5, with D possibly being TRBD1 (5 bases). Trimming left V 8 bases short and J 3 bases short, with 11 bases between. The CDR3 totals 13 residues. CDR1 is MNHEY, CDR2 SMNVEV, per germline (reference sequence). CDR3 amino acids: CASADRVNQPQHF. CDR3 bases: TGTGCCAGCGCCGACAGAGTCAATCAGCCCCAGCATTTT.

V is TRBV7-2 and J is TRBJ2-1; possible D gene TRBD2, 7 bases. V was shortened by 11 bases and J by 4 bases, with 24 bases between the two germline ends. The CDR3 consists of 16 residues. Germline V lookup: CDR1 SGHTA, CDR2 FQGNSA. CDR3 protein: CAALGLGGGPYNEQFF. The DNA of the CDR3 is TGTGCCGCCTTGGGATTAGGGGGGGGGCCATACAATGAGCAGTTCTTC.

The V call is TRBV7-9, the J call TRBJ2-1, with 8 bases fitting TRBD2. CDR1 and CDR2 from the germline V gene are SEHNR and FQNEAQ (reference sequence). Losses at the gene ends were 5 bases for V and 7 bases for J; bases not matched to a gene: 7. The CDR3 is 14 residues long. The CDR3 protein is CASSPGGPVNEQFF. The CDR3 DNA reads TGTGCCAGCAGCCCGGGAGGGCCGGTGAATGAGCAGTTCTTC.

The chain is built from TRBV5-1 and TRBJ2-3; D not certain. This CDR3 has 15 amino acids. V was clipped by 0 bases and J by 4 bases, with 12 bases between them. Germline-derived CDR1 and CDR2 are SGHRS and YFSETQ. This chain's CDR3 is CASSLGPVSADTQYF. The CDR3 DNA follows: TGCGCCAGCAGCTTGGGGCCCGTCTCCGCAGATACGCAGTATTTT.

The chain is built from TRBV29-1 and TRBJ1-1, with D perhaps matching TRBD1 (5 bases). CDR1 SQVTM and CDR2 ANQGSEA come from the germline V gene. The CDR3 has 15 amino acids. V was trimmed by 0 bases and J by 3 bases, leaving 14 bases between them. The CDR3 DNA reads TGCAGCGTTGAAGATCTCGGGGGGGAGGACACTGAAGCTTTCTTT. Its translation: CSVEDLGGEDTEAFF.

V gene TRBV5-1 combines with J gene TRBJ1-2; D gene uncertain. CDR1 SGHRS and CDR2 YFSETQ come from the germline V gene. The CDR3 consists of 13 residues. Trimming pared 0 bases from V and 6 bases from J, leaving 9 bases between. CDR3 sequence reads: CASSLGGADGYTF. In DNA, the CDR3 is TGCGCCAGCAGCTTGGGCGGCGCGGATGGCTACACCTTC.

The gene calls are TRBV6-5 and TRBJ1-3, with D maybe TRBD1 (6 bases). Germline CDR1 and CDR2: MNHEY and SVGAGI. The V end lost 6 bases, the J end lost 4 bases, and 13 bases lay between the germline ends. The CDR3 is 14 residues long. The CDR3 bases are TGTGCCAGCAGGGGACAAGGGAAGGGAAACACCATATATTTT. It yields the protein CASRGQGKGNTIYF.

V and J are TRBV19 and TRBJ2-3, with 8 positions matching TRBD2. The CDR3 is 15 amino acids. The V and J ends lost 6 bases and 1 base, in that order; junction bases with no gene match: 6. The germline V gene encodes CDR1 LNHDA and CDR2 SQIVND (reference sequence). CDR3 nucleotide sequence: TGTGCCAGTAGCACGGGGGGGCCGGGCACAGATACGCAGTATTTT. This encodes CASSTGGPGTDTQYF.